Below, one T cell receptor (beta chain) is given with its context. Clinical history as reported by participants underpinned cohort assignment. The CDR3 runs to 13 residues. With 6 bases clipped from V and 1 base from J, the junction kept 2 bases outside the gene matches. Germline V CDR1 and CDR2: SGHDT, YYEEEE. The sample is drawn from a study of blood T cell repertoires in COVID-19. Overall study context: The origin of the acute and convalescent COVID-19 samples was the United States, Italy and Spain. Sources were T cells, B-cell-depleted T cells, or PBMCs; the material itself was cDNA or gDNA.

In the original workflow: Counts of nucleated cells, estimated from reference gene primer amplification, were obtained. Clones were read by immunoSEQ multiplex PCR, and TCRdb kept only the in-frame ones, dropping some. The V and J calls and the clone size are those of that table, but D and trimming were determined from the DNA. The table records some 150,000 clones, 88% of them present only once. Sequencing was carried out using PBMCs or T cells enriched from blood (not recorded which). The chain joins TRBV5-6 to TRBJ2-3; 7 bases fit TRBD1. The receptor comes from a woman aged 25 to 39 with acute COVID-19. The CDR3 loop reads CASNDRGTDTQYF. For the CDR3, the DNA is TGTGCCAGCAACGACAGGGGCACAGATACGCAGTATTTT.